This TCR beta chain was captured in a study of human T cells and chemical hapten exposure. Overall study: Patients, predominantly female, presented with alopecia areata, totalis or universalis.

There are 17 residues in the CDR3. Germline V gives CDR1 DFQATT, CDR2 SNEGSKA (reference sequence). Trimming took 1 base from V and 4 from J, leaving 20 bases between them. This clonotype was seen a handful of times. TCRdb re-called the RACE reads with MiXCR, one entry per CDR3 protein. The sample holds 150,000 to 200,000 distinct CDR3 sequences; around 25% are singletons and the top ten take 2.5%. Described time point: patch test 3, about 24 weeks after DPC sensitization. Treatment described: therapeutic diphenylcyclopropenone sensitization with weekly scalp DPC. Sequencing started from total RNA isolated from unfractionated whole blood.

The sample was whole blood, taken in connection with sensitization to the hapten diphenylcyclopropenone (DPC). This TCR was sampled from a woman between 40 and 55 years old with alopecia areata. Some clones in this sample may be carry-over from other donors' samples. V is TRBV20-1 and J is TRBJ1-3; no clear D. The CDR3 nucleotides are TGCAGTGCTAGAGTATTAATATCATGGATCCGGGGAAACACCATATATTTT. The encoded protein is CSARVLISWIRGNTIYF.